Following are 15 T cell receptor beta chains from one sample sequenced in a study of blood T cells in healthy people across ages (dated by TCRdb to between 2015 and 2016). Library construction relied on 5' RACE. The sequencer listed for this sample is Illumina HiSeq 2500. The second PCR ran for roughly 6 to 11 cycles and used a J-beta primer mix along with a sample-barcoded 5' primer. The raw public data were reprocessed by TCRdb itself: fastp quality trimming at Q25, MiXCR clonotype calling, in-frame beta chains only. Rows merge per CDR3 protein into single entries with the most common DNA and genes. The sample profile shows about 810,000 distinct CDR3 sequences; 35% to 40% of them were found once. The ten largest make up 13% of the sample. Sequenced input: blood. The receptors come from a young man in good health.

J is TRBJ1-5 and V is TRBV5-1; maybe TRBD1 (6 bases). Between the trimmed V and J ends, which lost 4 bases and 4 bases, there was a span of 15 bases. This CDR3 is built from 15 residues. The germline gives CDR1 SGHRS, CDR2 YFSETQ. This CDR3 is CASSAGQPENQPQHF. The DNA of the CDR3 is TGCGCCAGCAGCGCAGGACAGCCGGAAAATCAGCCCCAGCATTTT. Supplemented by reference TRBV5-1 and TRBJ1-5, the full variable domain reads KAGVTQTPRYLIKTRGQQVTLSCSPISGHRSVSWYQQTPGQGLQFLFEYFSETQRNKGNFPGRFSGRQFSNSRSEMNVSTLELGDSALYLCASSAGQPENQPQHFGDGTRLSIL.

The rearrangement uses TRBV6-5 and TRBJ1-1; 7 bases match TRBD1. CDR1 and CDR2 (germline): MNHEY, SVGAGI. This CDR3 spans 16 amino acids. Trimming took 8 bases from V and 0 from J; bases not matched to a gene: 12. The CDR3 sequence: CASRRKEQGLNTEAFF. CDR3 DNA: TGTGCCAGCCGAAGGAAAGAACAGGGGCTGAACACTGAAGCTTTCTTT.

This clonotype was recorded at least ten times. The J gene is TRBJ2-3, the V gene TRBV5-1; no clear D. There are 15 residues in the CDR3. CDR1 and CDR2 (germline): SGHRS, YFSETQ. V was shortened by 0 bases and J by 0 bases, with 8 bases between the two germline ends. This chain's CDR3 is CASSLDVGSTDTQYF. The CDR3 DNA reads as TGCGCCAGCAGCTTGGATGTGGGTAGCACAGATACGCAGTATTTT.

This clonotype was recorded a few times. V is TRBV27 and J is TRBJ1-5; 9 bases are shared with TRBD1. After removal of 5 bases from V and 5 bases from J, the junction contained 4 bases not matched to a gene. The germline V gene has CDR1 MNHEY and CDR2 SMNVEV (reference sequence). The length of the CDR3 is 14 residues. This chain's CDR3 is CASSQGQGYQPQHF. CDR3 in DNA: TGTGCCAGCAGTCAGGGACAGGGATATCAGCCCCAGCATTTT.

In this sample, this clonotype turned up a few times. This chain joins TRBV5-4 and TRBJ2-5; TRBD1 matches 7 bases. With 2 bases clipped from V and 3 bases from J, the junction kept 7 bases outside the gene matches. Germline assignment: CDR1 SGHNT and CDR2 YYREEE (reference sequence). The CDR3 covers 15 residues. The CDR3 DNA follows: TGTGCCAGCAGCTTTCCGGGACAGACAGAAGAGACCCAGTACTTC. Encoded protein: CASSFPGQTEETQYF.

This rearrangement joins TRBV6-5 to TRBJ2-7, with 9 bases aligning to TRBD1. The CDR3 runs 13 residues. Germline values: CDR1 MNHEY, CDR2 SVGAGI. Trimming removed 6 bases from V and 6 bases from J; junction bases left unmatched: 6. CDR3 bases: TGTGCCAGCAGACGACAGGGGGGATTCGAGCAGTACTTC. Encoded protein: CASRRQGGFEQYF.

This clonotype showed up many times. The chain has TRBV10-3 and TRBJ2-1, with a possible D match to TRBD1 (6 bases). Germline V gene sequence: CDR1 ENHRY, CDR2 SYGVKD. This CDR3 region has 13 residues. V shed 10 bases and J shed 2 bases, with 12 bases lying between them. The DNA for the CDR3 is TGTGCCACGGACACAGGGCCCTACAATGAGCAGTTCTTC. Amino acids: CATDTGPYNEQFF.

This rearrangement joins TRBV14 to TRBJ2-1; TRBD1 is a possible D gene (5 bases). This CDR3 is 13 amino acids long. The germline V and J ends were trimmed by 1 base and 9 bases, with 10 bases remaining between them. In germline, CDR1 is SGHDN, CDR2 FVKESK. CDR3: CASSQGRGVEQFF. The CDR3 coding sequence is TGTGCCAGCAGCCAAGGTAGGGGCGTTGAGCAGTTCTTC. Full variable domain (missing parts from reference TRBV14 and TRBJ2-1): EAGVTQFPSHSVIEKGQTVTLRCDPISGHDNLYWYRRVMGKEIKFLLHFVKESKQDESGMPNNRFLAERTGGTYSTLKVQPAELEDSGVYFCASSQGRGVEQFFGPGTRLTVL.

As to this clonotype: One end of the junction varies from germline; a read error may be responsible. In DNA, the CDR3 is TGTGCCGGCAGCGTAGTTACGGGCTCCTACAATGAGCAGTTCTTC. It specifies CAGSVVTGSYNEQFF. The chain is built from TRBV9 and TRBJ2-1; D ambiguous. This CDR3 has 15 residues. Germline CDR1 SGDLS, CDR2 YYNGEE.

This clonotype was recorded at least ten times. The V gene is TRBV6-5, the J gene TRBJ2-7; 7 bases map to TRBD2. The CDR3 has 13 residues. Trimming took 11 bases from V and 3 from J; bases not matched to a gene: 10. The germline CDR1 and CDR2 sequences are MNHEY and SVGAGI. The CDR3: CAGLGRGFYEQYF. The CDR3 region has the DNA TGTGCCGGTCTTGGGCGGGGGTTCTACGAGCAGTACTTC.

This sequence joins TRBV20-1 and TRBJ2-6; D call uncertain. Trimming stripped 0 bases from V and 2 bases from J, with 17 bases between. The CDR3 has 18 residues. CDR1 and CDR2 (germline): DFQATT, SNEGSKA (reference sequence). The CDR3 loop is CSARDTGSVDPGANVLTF. CDR3 in DNA: TGCAGTGCTAGAGATACCGGGTCCGTTGACCCTGGGGCCAACGTCCTGACTTTC.

The chain combines TRBV7-8 with TRBJ2-2; D not resolved. The CDR3 is 15 amino acids. Trimming stripped 0 bases from V and 3 bases from J, with 8 bases between. The germline V gene encodes CDR1 SGHVS and CDR2 FQNEAQ. The CDR3 nucleotides read TGTGCCAGCAGCTTAGCCGGCCAGTACACCGGGGAGCTGTTTTTT. Protein product: CASSLAGQYTGELFF.

This clonotype has only one observation. The V call is TRBV6-2 or TRBV6-3, the J call TRBJ1-1; the match to TRBD1 covers 8 bases. Per germline, CDR1 MNHEY and CDR2 SVGEGT. With V trimmed by 9 bases and J by 7 bases, 13 bases remained unmatched. The CDR3 spans 14 residues. CDR3 in DNA: TGTGCCAGTGAAAGTGACAGGGGCACGATTGAAGCTTTCTTT. Its protein is CASESDRGTIEAFF.

V gene TRBV28 combines with J gene TRBJ2-3, with D maybe TRBD2 (5 bases). The ends were cut back, 5 bases at V and 5 bases at J, with 20 bases in the middle. The V gene's germline CDR1 is MDHEN and CDR2 SYDVKM. CDR3 length: 16 amino acids. The CDR3 sequence: CASSTNGPGIGDTQYF. The CDR3 nucleotides read TGTGCCAGCAGTACGAATGGACCGGGAATAGGAGATACGCAGTATTTT.

The rearrangement uses TRBV20-1 and TRBJ2-1, with a tentative D call TRBD2 (6 bases). Trimming took off 7 bases at V and 2 bases at J, with 9 bases between the two ends. The CDR3 length is 12 residues. Per germline, CDR1 DFQATT and CDR2 SNEGSKA (reference sequence). CDR3: CSGTNTYNEQFF. The CDR3 bases are TGCAGTGGGACTAACACCTACAATGAGCAGTTCTTC.